This is a list of T cell receptor beta chains from one sample in a study of identical twins' blood T cells. TCRdb redid the calling of the 5' RACE reads with MiXCR, one entry per CDR3 protein. The sample has roughly 380,000 distinct CDR3 sequences; over 25% are singletons. Sequencing was carried out using PBMCs. The source of these receptors is a woman between 18 and 50 years old in good health. The CDR3 runs from the conserved cysteine through the conserved F or W. The order of the fields is V gene, J gene, clone size, CDR3 protein. Not every row has a clone size; where given, it reads once, few, many or a size class.

>TRBV5-1|TRBJ1-1|few
CASSLWQDTEAFF
>TRBV27|TRBJ1-2|-
CASSLSLRDGYTF
>TRBV29-1|TRBJ1-1|many
CSAAEDEAFF
>TRBV2|TRBJ1-4|few
CASSFGRGNEKLFF
>TRBV20-1|TRBJ1-4|-
CSAARGSQLNEKLFF
>TRBV20-1|TRBJ2-7|once
CSARFDKGSYEQYF
>TRBV12-3/TRBV12-4|TRBJ1-1|-
CASSSRRDRDEAFF
>TRBV6-6|TRBJ2-1|-
CASSSKGGRHNEQFF
>TRBV9|TRBJ2-7|-
CASSEPNDYEQYF
>TRBV6-5|TRBJ1-5|many
CASSQTGYSNQPQHF
>TRBV7-2|TRBJ2-7|-
CASTRSSVPLLTTYEQYF
>TRBV20-1|TRBJ2-7|few
CSAGLNYEQYF
>TRBV5-1|TRBJ1-1|-
CASSLDPHSWENTEAFF
>TRBV20-1|TRBJ1-4|few
CSAADRRHEKLFF
>TRBV20-1|TRBJ2-7|-
CSATRLAGVGEQYF
>TRBV5-1|TRBJ1-1|few
CASSLPGQGSEAFF
>TRBV20-1|TRBJ1-1|-
CSASSTGWVTEAFF
>TRBV3-1|TRBJ1-5|-
CASSPWRGDQPQHF
>TRBV20-1|TRBJ1-1|few
CSARDYRVQTEAFF
>TRBV7-9|TRBJ1-2|few
CASSPGGAELYGYTF
>TRBV19|TRBJ1-1|-
CAVGARTEAFF
>TRBV30|TRBJ2-2|few
CARGTGGTGELFF
>TRBV9|TRBJ2-1|few
CASSGIPGHPSYNEQFF
>TRBV4-3|TRBJ2-1|-
CASSNGLPHEQFF
>TRBV20-1|TRBJ2-7|few
CSARDLASGNYEQYF
>TRBV7-9|TRBJ1-1|few
CASSLGGLRNTEAFF
>TRBV7-8|TRBJ1-5|-
CASGPRTGGQPQHF
>TRBV10-2|TRBJ1-2|few
CASSLDRSSNYGYTF
>TRBV5-1|TRBJ2-1|few
CASGRPSSYNEQFF
>TRBV11-2|TRBJ2-7|few
CASSSVKLSGTRPYEQYF